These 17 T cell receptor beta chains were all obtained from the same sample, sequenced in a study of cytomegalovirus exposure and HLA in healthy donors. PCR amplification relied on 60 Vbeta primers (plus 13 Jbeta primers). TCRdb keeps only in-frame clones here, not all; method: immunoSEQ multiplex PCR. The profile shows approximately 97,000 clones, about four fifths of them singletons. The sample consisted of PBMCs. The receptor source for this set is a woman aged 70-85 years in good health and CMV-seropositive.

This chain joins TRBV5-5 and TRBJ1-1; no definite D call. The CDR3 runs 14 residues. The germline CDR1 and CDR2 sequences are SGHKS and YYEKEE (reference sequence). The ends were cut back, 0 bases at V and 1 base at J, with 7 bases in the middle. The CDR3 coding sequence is TGTGCCAGCAGCTTGGGGCCACAGAACACTGAAGCTTTCTTT. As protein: CASSLGPQNTEAFF.

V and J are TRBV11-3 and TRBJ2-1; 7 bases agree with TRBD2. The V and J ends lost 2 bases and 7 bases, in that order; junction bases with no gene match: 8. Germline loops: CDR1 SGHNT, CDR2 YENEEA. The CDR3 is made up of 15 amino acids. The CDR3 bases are TGTGCCAGCAGCTTACAAGCGGGATTGGGGAATGAGCAGTTCTTC. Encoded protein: CASSLQAGLGNEQFF.

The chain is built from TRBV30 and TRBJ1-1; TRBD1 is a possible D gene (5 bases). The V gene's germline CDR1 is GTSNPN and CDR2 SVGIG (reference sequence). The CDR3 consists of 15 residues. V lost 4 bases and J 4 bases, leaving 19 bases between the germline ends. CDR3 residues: CAWTLGGIVGTEAFF. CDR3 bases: TGTGCCTGGACCCTTGGGGGGATCGTAGGCACTGAAGCTTTCTTT.

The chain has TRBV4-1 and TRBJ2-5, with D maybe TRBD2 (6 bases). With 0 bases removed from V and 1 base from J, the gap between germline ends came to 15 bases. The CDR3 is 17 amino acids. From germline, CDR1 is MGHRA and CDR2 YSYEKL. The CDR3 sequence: CASSQDVWVAAQETQYF. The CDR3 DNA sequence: TGCGCCAGCAGCCAAGATGTGTGGGTAGCGGCCCAAGAGACCCAGTACTTC.

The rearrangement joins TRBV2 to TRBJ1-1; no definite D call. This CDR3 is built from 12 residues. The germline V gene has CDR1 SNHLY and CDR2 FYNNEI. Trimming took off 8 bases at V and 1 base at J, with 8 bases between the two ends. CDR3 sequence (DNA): TGTGCCAGCGTAGCTCGGAACACTGAAGCTTTCTTT. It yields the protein CASVARNTEAFF.

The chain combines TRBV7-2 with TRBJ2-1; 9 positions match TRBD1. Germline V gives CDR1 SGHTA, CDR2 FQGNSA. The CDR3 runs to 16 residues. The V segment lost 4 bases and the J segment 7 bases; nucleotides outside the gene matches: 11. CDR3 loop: CASSSHWDRVNNEQFF. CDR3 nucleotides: TGTGCCAGCAGCTCCCATTGGGACAGGGTGAATAATGAGCAGTTCTTC.

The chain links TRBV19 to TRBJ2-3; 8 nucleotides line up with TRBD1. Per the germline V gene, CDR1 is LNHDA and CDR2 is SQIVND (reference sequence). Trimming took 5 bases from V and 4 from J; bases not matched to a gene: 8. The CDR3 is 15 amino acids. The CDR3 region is CASSVDRGSSDTQYF. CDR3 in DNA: TGTGCCAGTAGTGTCGACAGGGGCTCTTCAGATACGCAGTATTTT.

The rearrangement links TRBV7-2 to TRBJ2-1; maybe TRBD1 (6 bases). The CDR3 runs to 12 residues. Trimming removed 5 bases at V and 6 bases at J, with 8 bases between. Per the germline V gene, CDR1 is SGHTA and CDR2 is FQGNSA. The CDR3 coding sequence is TGTGCCAGCAGCACACAGGGCAATGAGCAGTTCTTC. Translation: CASSTQGNEQFF.

The CDR3 sequence is CASSKASAKALGQGGCIQYF. In DNA form, the CDR3 reads TGTGCCAGCAGCAAAGCCTCCGCCAAAGCCCTGGGACAGGGAGGATGCATTCAGTACTTC. The gene calls are TRBV21-1 and TRBJ2-4; the D call in the table, TRBD1, was not verified against the DNA. TRBV21-1 is labeled a pseudogene. The CDR3 runs 20 residues.

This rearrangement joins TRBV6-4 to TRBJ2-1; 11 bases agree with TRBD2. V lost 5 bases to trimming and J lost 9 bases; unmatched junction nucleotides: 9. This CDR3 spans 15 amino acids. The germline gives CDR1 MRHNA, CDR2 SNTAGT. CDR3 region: CASSLLAGVTSEQFF. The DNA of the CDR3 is TGTGCCAGCAGTTTACTAGCGGGAGTTACTAGTGAGCAGTTCTTC.

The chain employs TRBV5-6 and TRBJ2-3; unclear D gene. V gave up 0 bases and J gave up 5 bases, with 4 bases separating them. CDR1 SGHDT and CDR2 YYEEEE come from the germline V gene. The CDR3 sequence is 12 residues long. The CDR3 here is CASSLGVDTQYF. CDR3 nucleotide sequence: TGTGCCAGCAGCTTGGGAGTAGATACGCAGTATTTT.

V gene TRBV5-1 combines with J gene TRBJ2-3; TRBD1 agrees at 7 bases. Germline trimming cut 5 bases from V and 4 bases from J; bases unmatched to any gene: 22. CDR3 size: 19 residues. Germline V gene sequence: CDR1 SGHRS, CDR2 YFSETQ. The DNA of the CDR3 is TGCGCCAGCAGTCTGACAGGGTATGGTGGCGGGCGAAAGCCAGATACGCAGTATTTT. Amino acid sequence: CASSLTGYGGGRKPDTQYF.

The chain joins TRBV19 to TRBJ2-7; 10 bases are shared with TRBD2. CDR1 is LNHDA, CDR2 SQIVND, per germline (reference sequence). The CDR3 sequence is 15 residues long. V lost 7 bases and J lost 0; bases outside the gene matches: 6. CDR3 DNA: TGTGCCAGTACCGCGACTAGCGGGCCCTCCTACGAGCAGTACTTC. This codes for CASTATSGPSYEQYF.

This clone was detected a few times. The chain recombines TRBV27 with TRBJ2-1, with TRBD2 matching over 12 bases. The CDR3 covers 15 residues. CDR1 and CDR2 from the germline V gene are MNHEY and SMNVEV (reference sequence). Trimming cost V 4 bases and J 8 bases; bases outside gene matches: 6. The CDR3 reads CASSSGLAGFDEQFF. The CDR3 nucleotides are TGTGCCAGCAGTTCTGGACTAGCGGGATTCGATGAGCAGTTCTTC.

The CDR3 DNA reads TGTGCCAGCAGCTTAGGTGACAGGGACGCAGATACGCAGTATTTT. As protein: CASSLGDRDADTQYF. The gene calls are TRBV11-2 and TRBJ2-3; 7 nucleotides agree with TRBD1. From germline, CDR1 is SGHAT and CDR2 FQNNGV. Trimming removed 1 base from V and 4 bases from J; junction bases left unmatched: 5. This CDR3 has 15 amino acids.

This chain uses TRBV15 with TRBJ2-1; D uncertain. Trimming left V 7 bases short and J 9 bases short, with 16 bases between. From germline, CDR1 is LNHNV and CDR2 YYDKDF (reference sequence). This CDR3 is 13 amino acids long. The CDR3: CATTLNYYSEQFF. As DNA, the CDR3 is TGTGCCACCACCCTGAATTACTACTCTGAGCAGTTCTTC.

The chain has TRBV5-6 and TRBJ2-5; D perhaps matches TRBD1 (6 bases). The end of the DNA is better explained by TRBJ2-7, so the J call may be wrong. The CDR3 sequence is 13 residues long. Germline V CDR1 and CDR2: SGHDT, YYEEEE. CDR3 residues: CASSRGSSYEQYF. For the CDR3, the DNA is TGTGCCAGCTCTAGGGGGTCCTCCTACGAGCAGTACTTC.